This T cell receptor (beta chain) was captured by sequencing in a study of T cell responses to AZD1222 COVID-19 vaccine. This clone occurred once. Produced via immunoSEQ multiplex PCR; TCRdb's table is partial and in-frame only. The data show over 100,000 clones, approximately 87% seen once. This specimen was peripheral blood, taken 28 days after the second AZD1222 dose. The source is an adult who received the AZD1222 COVID-19 vaccine.

In DNA, the CDR3 is TGTGCCATCAGCCTTGACAGGGATGCTAATTCACCCCTCCACTTT. Translation: CAISLDRDANSPLHF. The rearrangement joins TRBV10-3 to TRBJ1-6; 7 bases are a match to TRBD1. CDR3 length: 15 residues. Germline CDR1 reads ENHRY; CDR2 reads SYGVKD. J was trimmed by 6 bases and V by 6 bases; bases with no gene match: 8.